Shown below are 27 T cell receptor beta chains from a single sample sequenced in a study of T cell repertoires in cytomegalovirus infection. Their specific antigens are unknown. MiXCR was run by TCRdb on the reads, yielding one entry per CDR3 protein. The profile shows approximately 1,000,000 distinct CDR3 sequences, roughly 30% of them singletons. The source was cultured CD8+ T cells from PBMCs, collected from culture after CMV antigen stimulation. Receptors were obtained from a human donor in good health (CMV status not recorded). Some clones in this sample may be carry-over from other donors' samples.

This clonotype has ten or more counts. As DNA, the CDR3 is TGTGCCAGCAGCCCCGGGGGGACCCCCTACAATGAGCAGTTCTTC. Translating it yields CASSPGGTPYNEQFF. This rearrangement joins TRBV7-8 to TRBJ2-1, with 7 bases matching TRBD2. J was trimmed by 2 bases and V by 5 bases; bases with no gene match: 6. Germline V gene data show CDR1 as SGHVS and CDR2 as FQNEAQ. The CDR3 consists of 15 residues.

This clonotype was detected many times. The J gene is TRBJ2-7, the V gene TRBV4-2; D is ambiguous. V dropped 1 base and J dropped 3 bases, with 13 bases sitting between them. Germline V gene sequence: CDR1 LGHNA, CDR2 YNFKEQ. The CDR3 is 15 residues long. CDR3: CASSQGLGPNYEQYF. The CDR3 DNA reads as TGTGCCAGCAGCCAAGGTTTGGGCCCTAACTACGAGCAGTACTTC.

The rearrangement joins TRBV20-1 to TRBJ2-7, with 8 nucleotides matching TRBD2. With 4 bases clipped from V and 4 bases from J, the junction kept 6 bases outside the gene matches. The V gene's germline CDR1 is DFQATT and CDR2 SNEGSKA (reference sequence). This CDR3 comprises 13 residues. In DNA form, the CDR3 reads TGCAGTGCTACGTCGGGGGGGCTTTACGAGCAGTACGTC. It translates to CSATSGGLYEQYV.

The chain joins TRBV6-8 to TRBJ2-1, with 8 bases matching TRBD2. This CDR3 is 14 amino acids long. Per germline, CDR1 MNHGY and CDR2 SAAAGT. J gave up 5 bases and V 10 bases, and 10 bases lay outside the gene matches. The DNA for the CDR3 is TGTGCCACTAACCGGGGGGGCCTCGACAATGAGCAGTTCTTC. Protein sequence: CATNRGGLDNEQFF.

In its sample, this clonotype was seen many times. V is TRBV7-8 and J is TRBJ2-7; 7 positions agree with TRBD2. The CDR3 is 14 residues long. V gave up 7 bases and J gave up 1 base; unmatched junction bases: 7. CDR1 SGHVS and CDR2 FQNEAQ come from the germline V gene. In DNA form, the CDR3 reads TGTGCCAGCACCCGGGAGGCGGGGTCCTACGAGCAGTACGTC. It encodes CASTREAGSYEQYV.

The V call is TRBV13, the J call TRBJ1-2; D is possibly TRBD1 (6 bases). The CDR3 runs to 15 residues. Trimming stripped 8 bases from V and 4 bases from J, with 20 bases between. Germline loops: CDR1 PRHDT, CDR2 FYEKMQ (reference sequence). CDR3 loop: CASGELQGGPYGYTF. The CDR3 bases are TGTGCCAGCGGCGAGCTACAGGGAGGTCCCTATGGCTACACCTTC.

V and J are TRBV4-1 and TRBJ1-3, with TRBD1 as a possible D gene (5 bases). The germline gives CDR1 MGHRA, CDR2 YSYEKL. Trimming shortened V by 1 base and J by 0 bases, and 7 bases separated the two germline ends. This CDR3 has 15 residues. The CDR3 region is CASSQGTLSGNTIYF. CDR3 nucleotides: TGCGCCAGCAGCCAAGGGACACTCTCTGGAAACACCATATATTTT.

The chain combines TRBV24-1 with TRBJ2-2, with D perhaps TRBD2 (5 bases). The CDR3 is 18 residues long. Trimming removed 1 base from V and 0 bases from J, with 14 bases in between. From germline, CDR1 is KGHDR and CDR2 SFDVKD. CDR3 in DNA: TGTGCCACCAGTGATTTATGGACCGCCGGGACGAACACCGGGGAGCTGTTTTTT. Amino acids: CATSDLWTAGTNTGELFF.

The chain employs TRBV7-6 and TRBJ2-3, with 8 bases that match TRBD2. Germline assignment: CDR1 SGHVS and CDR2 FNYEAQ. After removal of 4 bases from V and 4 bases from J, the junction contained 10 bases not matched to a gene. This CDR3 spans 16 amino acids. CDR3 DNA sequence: TGTGCCAGCAGCTCGAGCGGGGGCGAGGATGCAGATACGCAGTATTTT. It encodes CASSSSGGEDADTQYF.

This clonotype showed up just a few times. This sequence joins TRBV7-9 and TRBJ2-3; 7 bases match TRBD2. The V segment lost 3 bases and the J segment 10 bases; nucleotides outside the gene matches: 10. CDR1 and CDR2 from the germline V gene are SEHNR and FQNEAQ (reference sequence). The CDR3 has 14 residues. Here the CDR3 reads CASSFWGGVDPQYF. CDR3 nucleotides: TGTGCCAGCAGCTTTTGGGGGGGAGTAGACCCGCAGTATTTT.

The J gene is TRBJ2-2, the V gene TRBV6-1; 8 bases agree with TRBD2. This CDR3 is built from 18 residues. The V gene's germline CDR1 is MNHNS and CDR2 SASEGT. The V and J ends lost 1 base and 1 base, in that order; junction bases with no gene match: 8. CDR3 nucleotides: TGTGCCAGCAGTGAAGGTTGGGTAGCGGGGAGGAACACCGGGGAGCTGTTTTTT. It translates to CASSEGWVAGRNTGELFF.

DNA of the CDR3: TGTGCCAGCAGTTACGAGAGGGGGGCGAGCGAGACCCAGTACTTC. It translates to CASSYERGASETQYF. The chain carries TRBV6-5 and TRBJ2-5; tentatively, D is TRBD1 or TRBD2 (6 bases each). The CDR3 has 15 residues. The V end was cut by 2 bases, the J end by 5 bases, with 15 bases between. Per germline, CDR1 MNHEY and CDR2 SVGAGI.

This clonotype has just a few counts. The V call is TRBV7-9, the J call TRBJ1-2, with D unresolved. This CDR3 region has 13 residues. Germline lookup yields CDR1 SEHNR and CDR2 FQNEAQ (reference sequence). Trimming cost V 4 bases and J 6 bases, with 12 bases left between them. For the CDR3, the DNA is TGTGCCAGCAGCTCTCAACGATACGATGGCTACACCTTC. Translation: CASSSQRYDGYTF.

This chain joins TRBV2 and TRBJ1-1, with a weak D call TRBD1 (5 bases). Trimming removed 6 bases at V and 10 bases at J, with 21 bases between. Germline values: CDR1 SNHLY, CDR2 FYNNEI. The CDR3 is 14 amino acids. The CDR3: CASSLGPGLMGAFF. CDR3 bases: TGTGCCAGCAGCCTGGGACCGGGGTTAATGGGAGCTTTCTTT.

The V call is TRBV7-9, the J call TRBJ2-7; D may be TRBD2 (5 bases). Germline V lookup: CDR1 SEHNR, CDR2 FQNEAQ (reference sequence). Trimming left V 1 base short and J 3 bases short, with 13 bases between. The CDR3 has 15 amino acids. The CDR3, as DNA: TGTGCCAGCAGCTTAGTGGCAGGAGGTCTCTACGAGCAGTACTTC. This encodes CASSLVAGGLYEQYF.

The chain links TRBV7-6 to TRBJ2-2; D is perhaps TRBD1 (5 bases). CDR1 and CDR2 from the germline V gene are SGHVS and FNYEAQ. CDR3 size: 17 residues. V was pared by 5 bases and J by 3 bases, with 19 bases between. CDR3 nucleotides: TGTGCCAGCAGCGCCACAAGGGGCGCCTCGGACACCGGGGAGCTGTTTTTT. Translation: CASSATRGASDTGELFF.

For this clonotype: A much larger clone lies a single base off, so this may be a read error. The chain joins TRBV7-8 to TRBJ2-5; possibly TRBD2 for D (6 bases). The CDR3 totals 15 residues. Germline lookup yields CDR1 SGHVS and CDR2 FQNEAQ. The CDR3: CTSSFLGTGQETQYF. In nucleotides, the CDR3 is TGTACCAGCAGCTTCCTAGGGACTGGCCAAGAGACCCAGTACTTC. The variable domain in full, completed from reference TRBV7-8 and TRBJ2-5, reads GAGVSQSPRYKVAKRGQDVALRCDPISGHVSLFWYQQALGQGPEFLTYFQNEAQLDKSGLPSDRFFAERPEGSVSTLKIQRTQQEDSAVYLCTSSFLGTGQETQYFGPGTRLLVL.

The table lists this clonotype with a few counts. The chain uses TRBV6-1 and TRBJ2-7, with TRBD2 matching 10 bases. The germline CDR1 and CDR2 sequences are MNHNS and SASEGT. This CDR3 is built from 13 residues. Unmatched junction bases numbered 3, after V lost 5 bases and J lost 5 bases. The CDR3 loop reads CASSLAGVNEQYV. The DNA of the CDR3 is TGTGCCAGCAGTCTAGCGGGGGTAAACGAGCAGTACGTC.

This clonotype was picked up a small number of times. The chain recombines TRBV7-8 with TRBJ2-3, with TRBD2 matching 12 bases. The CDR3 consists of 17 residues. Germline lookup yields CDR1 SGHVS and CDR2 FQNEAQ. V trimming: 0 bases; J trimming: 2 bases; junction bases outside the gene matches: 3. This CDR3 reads CASSLATSGGFTDTQYF. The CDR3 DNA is TGTGCCAGCAGCTTAGCGACTAGCGGGGGATTCACAGATACGCAGTATTTT.

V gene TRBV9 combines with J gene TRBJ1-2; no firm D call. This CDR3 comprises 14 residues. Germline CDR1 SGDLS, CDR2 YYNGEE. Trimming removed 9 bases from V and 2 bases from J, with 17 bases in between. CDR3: CATSKGDKNYGYTF. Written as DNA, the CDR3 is TGTGCCACCTCGAAGGGAGACAAAAACTATGGCTACACCTTC.

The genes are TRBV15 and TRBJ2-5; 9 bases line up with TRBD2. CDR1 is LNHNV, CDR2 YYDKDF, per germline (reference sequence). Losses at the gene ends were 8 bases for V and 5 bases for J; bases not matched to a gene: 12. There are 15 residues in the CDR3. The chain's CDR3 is CATEKAGGIFETQYF. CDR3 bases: TGTGCCACCGAAAAAGCGGGGGGTATTTTCGAGACCCAGTACTTC. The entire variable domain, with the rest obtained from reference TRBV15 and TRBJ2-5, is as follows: DAMVIQNPRYQVTQFGKPVTLSCSQTLNHNVMYWYQQKSSQAPKLLFHYYDKDFNNEADTPDNFQSRRPNTSFCFLDIRSPGLGDTAMYLCATEKAGGIFETQYFGPGTRLLVL.

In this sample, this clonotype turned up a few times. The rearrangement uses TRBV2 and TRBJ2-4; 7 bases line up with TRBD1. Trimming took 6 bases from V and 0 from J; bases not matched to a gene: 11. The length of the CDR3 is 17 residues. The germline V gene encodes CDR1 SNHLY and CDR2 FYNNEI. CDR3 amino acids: CASRPYGQAIAKNIQYF. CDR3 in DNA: TGTGCCAGCAGACCCTACGGACAGGCGATAGCCAAAAACATTCAGTACTTC.

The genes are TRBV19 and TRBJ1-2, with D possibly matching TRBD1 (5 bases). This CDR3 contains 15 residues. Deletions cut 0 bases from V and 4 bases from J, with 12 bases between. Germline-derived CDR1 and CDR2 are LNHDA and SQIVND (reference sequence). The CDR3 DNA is TGTGCCAGTAGTATAGATCACGGGACGACCTATGGCTACACCTTC. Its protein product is CASSIDHGTTYGYTF.

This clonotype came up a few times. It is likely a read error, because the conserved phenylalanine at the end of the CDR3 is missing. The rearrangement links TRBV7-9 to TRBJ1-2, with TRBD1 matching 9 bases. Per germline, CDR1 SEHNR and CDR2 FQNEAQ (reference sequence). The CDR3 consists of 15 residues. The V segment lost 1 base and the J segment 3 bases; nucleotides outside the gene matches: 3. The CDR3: CASSLGRDRDYGYTL. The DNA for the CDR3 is TGTGCCAGCAGCTTAGGGCGGGACAGGGACTATGGCTACACCCTC.

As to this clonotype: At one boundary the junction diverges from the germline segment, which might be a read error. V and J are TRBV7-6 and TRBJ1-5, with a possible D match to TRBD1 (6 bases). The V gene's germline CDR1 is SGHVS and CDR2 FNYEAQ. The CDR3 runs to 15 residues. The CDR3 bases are TGTGCCAACAGCACTACGGACAGTTACAATCAGCCCCAGCATTTT. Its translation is CANSTTDSYNQPQHF.

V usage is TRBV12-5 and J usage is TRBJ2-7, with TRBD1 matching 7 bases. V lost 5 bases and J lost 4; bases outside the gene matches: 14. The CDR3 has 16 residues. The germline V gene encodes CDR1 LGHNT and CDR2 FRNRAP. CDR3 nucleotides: TGTGCTAGTGGTGACACGGGACAGACGGTGGGGTACGAGCAGTACTTC. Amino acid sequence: CASGDTGQTVGYEQYF.

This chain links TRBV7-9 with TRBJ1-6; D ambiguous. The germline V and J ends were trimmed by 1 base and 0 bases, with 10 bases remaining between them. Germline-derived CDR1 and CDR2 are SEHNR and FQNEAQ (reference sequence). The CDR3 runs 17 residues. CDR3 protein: CASSLVTRSSYNSPLHF. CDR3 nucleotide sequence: TGTGCCAGCAGCTTAGTCACCCGGAGCTCCTATAATTCACCCCTCCACTTT.